The 19 T cell receptor beta chains below all came from one sample that was sequenced in a study of early T cells in non-severe SARS-CoV-2 infection. TCRdb passed the 5' RACE reads through MiXCR, listing each CDR3 protein once. The sample holds about 83,000 distinct CDR3 sequences, over 9.5% seen once. This specimen was whole blood, taken at baseline. These receptors were collected from an adult who was a healthcare worker with PCR-confirmed SARS-CoV-2 infection or an uninfected control (not recorded which).

This clonotype occurred a few times. V usage is TRBV11-1 and J usage is TRBJ2-7; possibly TRBD2 for D (6 bases). This CDR3 comprises 14 residues. The V gene lost 4 bases and the J gene lost 5 bases, with 15 bases spanning the gap. Looked up from germline, CDR1 is SGHAT and CDR2 is FQDESV (reference sequence). CDR3 DNA sequence: TGTGCCAGCAGCTCCCCCCGACTAGATAACGAGCAGTACTTC. Its translation is CASSSPRLDNEQYF.

The genes are TRBV3-1 and TRBJ2-2; 7 positions agree with TRBD1. The CDR3 runs to 19 residues. Per the germline V gene, CDR1 is LGHDT and CDR2 is YNNKEL (reference sequence). V was clipped by 4 bases and J by 5 bases; unmatched bases: 19. The CDR3 region has the DNA TGTGCCAGCAGCCGGGGTGGGACAGCGCAACCCCAGAGGACCGGGGAGCTGTTTTTT. This gives the protein CASSRGGTAQPQRTGELFF.

This clonotype appeared a few times. The chain carries TRBV3-1 and TRBJ1-2, with D perhaps TRBD1 (6 bases). The CDR3 has 14 residues. Trimming took off 5 bases at V and 4 bases at J, with 14 bases between the two ends. Germline V CDR1 and CDR2: LGHDT, YNNKEL (reference sequence). CDR3 DNA: TGTGCCAGCAGCACAACAGGGCGACCCTATGGCTACACCTTC. Amino acids: CASSTTGRPYGYTF. The full variable domain, in which reference TRBV3-1 and TRBJ1-2 provide the parts outside the CDR3, is DTAVSQTPKYLVTQMGNDKSIKCEQNLGHDTMYWYKQDSKKFLKIMFSYNNKELIINETVPNRFSPKSPDKAHLNLHINSLELGDSAVYFCASSTTGRPYGYTFGSGTRLTVV.

This chain connects TRBV27 to TRBJ1-6; TRBD1 matches 9 bases. V shed 3 bases, J shed 1 base, and the junction held 1 base outside the gene matches. The CDR3 length is 16 residues. The germline V gene has CDR1 MNHEY and CDR2 SMNVEV (reference sequence). CDR3 bases: TGTGCCAGCAGTTTGGACAGGGGTTCCTATAATTCACCCCTCCACTTT. Translation gives CASSLDRGSYNSPLHF.

This clonotype appeared many times. The rearrangement joins TRBV11-2 to TRBJ1-2; weak D call: TRBD1 (6 bases). Germline V lookup: CDR1 SGHAT, CDR2 FQNNGV. This CDR3 comprises 15 residues. Trimming stripped 0 bases from V and 7 bases from J, with 15 bases between. This CDR3 reads CASSLDPGGASGYTF. CDR3 bases: TGTGCCAGCAGCTTAGATCCTGGGGGCGCATCTGGCTACACCTTC.

This clonotype was detected only a few times. The rearrangement links TRBV12-3 or TRBV12-4 to TRBJ2-3, with unresolved D. This CDR3 is 14 amino acids long. Deletions cut 0 bases from V and 8 bases from J, with 12 bases between. The CDR3 nucleotides read TGTGCCAGCAGTTTAGCGCCCGTGTCGGGTACGCAGTATTTT. This sequence encodes CASSLAPVSGTQYF.

This clonotype has just a few counts. The J gene is TRBJ2-3, the V gene TRBV5-1; D remains unclear. In germline, CDR1 is SGHRS, CDR2 YFSETQ. CDR3 length equals 11 residues. V was pared by 3 bases and J by 5 bases, with 4 bases between. DNA of the CDR3: TGCGCCAGCAGCTACGAAGATACGCAGTATTTT. This translates into CASSYEDTQYF.

This chain links TRBV5-4 with TRBJ1-1; D is unclear. Germline lookup yields CDR1 SGHNT and CDR2 YYREEE (reference sequence). This CDR3 has 11 residues. Trimming removed 3 bases at V and 11 bases at J, with 11 bases between. In DNA form, the CDR3 reads TGTGCCAGCAGCTCCGGGCCAAGGGCTTTCTTT. This codes for CASSSGPRAFF.

The chain is built from TRBV19 and TRBJ1-5, with D perhaps TRBD1 (6 bases). The CDR3 length is 17 residues. Looked up from germline, CDR1 is LNHDA and CDR2 is SQIVND (reference sequence). V dropped 1 base and J dropped 3 bases, with 16 bases sitting between them. In DNA form, the CDR3 reads TGTGCCAGTAGTATAGGGTCTGAGGGGGGCCTCAATCAGCCCCAGCATTTT. Translated, it gives CASSIGSEGGLNQPQHF.

This clonotype was seen more than once but under ten times. The rearrangement joins TRBV6-1 to TRBJ2-3; D possibly corresponds to TRBD2 (5 bases). This CDR3 has 15 residues. CDR1 is MNHNS and CDR2 is SASEGT in the germline V gene. V was clipped by 5 bases and J by 2 bases, with 14 bases between them. The CDR3 here is CASSPGPGITDTQYF. The CDR3 coding sequence is TGTGCCAGCAGTCCCGGTCCCGGGATCACAGATACGCAGTATTTT.

This clonotype was seen a few times. CDR3 amino acids: CASNPGRSSYEQYF. DNA of the CDR3: TGTGCCAGCAACCCGGGACGGAGCTCCTACGAGCAGTACTTC. This sequence joins TRBV28 and TRBJ2-7; D is possibly TRBD1 or TRBD2 (5 bases each). CDR1 and CDR2 (germline): MDHEN, SYDVKM. The CDR3 sequence is 14 residues long. V was shortened by 7 bases and J by 0 bases, with 13 bases between the two germline ends.

This chain joins TRBV6-5 and TRBJ1-2, with D hard to call. With 2 bases removed from V and 1 base from J, the gap between germline ends came to 5 bases. Germline-derived CDR1 and CDR2 are MNHEY and SVGAGI. There are 13 residues in the CDR3. The CDR3 loop is CASSYRDNYGYTF. In nucleotides, the CDR3 is TGTGCCAGCAGTTACAGGGATAACTATGGCTACACCTTC.

The chain links TRBV20-1 to TRBJ2-1, with 8 bases that match TRBD2. Unmatched junction bases numbered 12, after V lost 6 bases and J lost 5 bases. The CDR3 is made up of 15 amino acids. From germline, CDR1 is DFQATT and CDR2 SNEGSKA (reference sequence). As DNA, the CDR3 is TGCAGTGCCTTGGGAGCGGGAGCGGGGGACAATGAGCAGTTCTTC. It encodes CSALGAGAGDNEQFF.

This clonotype turned up a few times. The chain couples TRBV20-1 to TRBJ2-1; TRBD1 matches 7 bases. After removal of 3 bases from V and 4 bases from J, the junction contained 0 bases not matched to a gene. Germline V lookup: CDR1 DFQATT, CDR2 SNEGSKA (reference sequence). The CDR3 totals 12 residues. Written as DNA, the CDR3 is TGCAGTGCTAGGGGACAGTACAATGAGCAGTTCTTC. Amino acids: CSARGQYNEQFF.

This clonotype has a single count. Just one base apart from a much larger clone, this may be a read error. This chain links TRBV11-2 with TRBJ1-4; perhaps TRBD1 as D (6 bases). Germline loops: CDR1 SGHAT, CDR2 FQNNGV. The CDR3 runs to 14 residues. CDR3 residues: CAGSLRGIDEKLFF. DNA of the CDR3: TGTGCCGGCAGCTTAAGGGGGATTGATGAAAAACTGTTTTTT.

This rearrangement joins TRBV7-2 to TRBJ2-1; D possibly corresponds to TRBD2 (6 bases). V lost 1 base to trimming and J lost 9 bases, with 16 bases between them. The CDR3 consists of 15 residues. In germline, CDR1 is SGHTA, CDR2 FQGNSA. CDR3 in amino acids: CASSLEEGYFSEQFF. CDR3 in DNA: TGTGCCAGCAGCTTAGAGGAGGGTTACTTTAGTGAGCAGTTCTTC.

By proportion, this clonotype is medium-sized. The chain links TRBV4-2 to TRBJ1-2; no firm D call. Trimming stripped 0 bases from V and 2 bases from J, with 10 bases between. Germline V gene data show CDR1 as LGHNA and CDR2 as YNFKEQ. The CDR3 covers 15 residues. The CDR3 here is CASSQDSAKNYGYTF. CDR3 bases: TGTGCCAGCAGCCAAGACAGCGCCAAAAACTATGGCTACACCTTC.

This clonotype was counted ten times or more. This rearrangement joins TRBV12-3 or TRBV12-4 to TRBJ1-6; perhaps TRBD1 as D (5 bases). V gave up 3 bases and J gave up 7 bases, with 13 bases separating them. The CDR3 length is 15 residues. CDR3 loop: CASSLAGRANSPLHF. Here the CDR3 DNA reads TGTGCCAGCAGTTTGGCAGGCAGGGCGAATTCACCCCTCCACTTT.

This clonotype was counted at least ten times. This chain uses TRBV12-3 or TRBV12-4 with TRBJ1-1, with a weak D call TRBD1 (5 bases). The CDR3 loop spans 13 amino acids. Trimming shortened V by 6 bases and J by 3 bases, and 11 bases separated the two germline ends. The DNA for the CDR3 is TGTGCCAGCAGCGTGGACACGTACACTGAAGCTTTCTTT. The encoded protein is CASSVDTYTEAFF.